The 19 T cell receptor beta chains in this list originate from one sample, sequenced in a study of tumor-infiltrating lymphocytes in primary liver carcinoma. The tissue used was unsorted bulk material of about 20-33 mg. RNA and DNA were co-extracted from it with the AllPrep DNA/RNA mini kit. From approximately 0.5 ug of total RNA, TCR beta-specific cDNA was reverse-transcribed using a constant-region primer. Employing slightly modified ARM-PCR, three nested multiplex PCR rounds were run, and these gave rise to the TCR beta libraries. With TRBV1-TRBV30 forward primers and a C-beta reverse primer, the first two PCR rounds were run for approximately 10 cycles each. TCRdb processed the multiplex PCR reads anew with MiXCR; each CDR3 protein has one entry. The data hold around 80,000 distinct CDR3 sequences, with 69% observed a single time. Sequencing was done on a sample of tumor-adjacent normal liver tissue. These receptors originate from a man aged 35 to 55 with primary liver carcinoma and hepatitis B virus infection.

Comment on this clonotype: The junction does not match germline at one end; this may be a read error. This chain links TRBV4-1 with TRBJ2-1; 11 nucleotides agree with TRBD2. The CDR3 loop spans 16 amino acids. Germline CDR1 reads MGHRA; CDR2 reads YSYEKL. As DNA, the CDR3 is TGCGCCAGGAGCCCCGAACTAGCGGGGGCTTACAATGAGGAGTTCTTC. Its translation is CARSPELAGAYNEEFF.

Points on this clonotype: The junction departs from the called germline gene at one end, perhaps through a read error. CDR3 in amino acids: CASSPEGGGTKSIQYF. The CDR3 DNA follows: TGTGCCAGCAGCCCGGAGGGGGGTGGAACCAAAAGCATTCAGTATTTC. This sequence joins TRBV4-2 and TRBJ2-4, with D perhaps matching TRBD1 or TRBD2 (6 bases each). This CDR3 has 16 residues. CDR1 and CDR2 from the germline V gene are LGHNA and YNFKEQ.

Comments on this clonotype: One end of the junction fails to match germline, which may point to a read error. CDR3 nucleotides: TGCAACGTTGAGGGCGGGGCCGGCATCACAGATACGCGGTATTTT. It translates to CNVEGGAGITDTRYF. V gene TRBV29-1 combines with J gene TRBJ2-3, with D perhaps matching TRBD2 (6 bases). CDR1 is SQVTM, CDR2 ANQGSEA, per germline. This CDR3 is built from 15 residues.

As for this clonotype: A much larger clone sits a single nucleotide away, making a read error possible. This sequence joins TRBV7-8 and TRBJ2-3; TRBD1 might be the D (8 bases). This CDR3 contains 16 residues. Germline V CDR1 and CDR2: SGHVS, FQNEAQ. The V end lost 4 bases, the J end lost 7 bases, and 21 bases lay between the germline ends. The chain's CDR3 is CASSSTGGGYSNTQYF. The CDR3 coding sequence is TGTGCCAGCAGCTCAACAGGGGGGGGATATTCGAATACGCAGTATTTT. Supplemented by reference TRBV7-8 and TRBJ2-3, the full variable domain reads GAGVSQSPRYKVAKRGQDVALRCDPISGHVSLFWYQQALGQGPEFLTYFQNEAQLDKSGLPSDRFFAERPEGSVSTLKIQRTQQEDSAVYLCASSSTGGGYSNTQYFGPGTRLTVL.

This clonotype was recorded a few times. A read error is possible here, since a much larger clone lies one base away. CDR3 sequence (DNA): TGTACCAGCAGCTGGAGCTCCTATAATTCACCCCTCCACTTT. Translating gives CTSSWSSYNSPLHF. The chain joins TRBV7-9 to TRBJ1-6; unclear D gene. This CDR3 is 14 amino acids long. Looked up from germline, CDR1 is SEHNR and CDR2 is FQNEAQ (reference sequence).

This rearrangement joins TRBV29-1 to TRBJ1-1; 8 bases map to TRBD1. Looked up from germline, CDR1 is SQVTM and CDR2 is ANQGSEA. The CDR3 loop spans 15 amino acids. The CDR3 protein is CGVAGGWGMNTEAFF. CDR3 bases: TGCGGGGTAGCAGGGGGCTGGGGGATGAACACTGAAGCTTTCTTT.

The chain uses TRBV19 and TRBJ2-1; D is perhaps TRBD1 (6 bases). Germline assignment: CDR1 LNHDA and CDR2 SQIVND (reference sequence). This CDR3 contains 13 residues. V was cut by 4 bases and J by 7 bases, with 11 bases left in between. CDR3 coding DNA: TGTGCCAGTAGTACTTCACAGGGAAATGAGCAGTTCTTC. Its translation is CASSTSQGNEQFF.

To note about this clonotype: Germline and junction disagree at one end, which may indicate a read error. This chain links TRBV12-3 or TRBV12-4 with TRBJ2-1; D is undetermined. CDR3 length: 15 residues. CDR3 sequence (DNA): TGTGTCAGCAGTTTCTGTGGTAACTCCTACAATGAGCAGTTCTTC. Its protein is CVSSFCGNSYNEQFF.

Regarding this clonotype: No conserved phenylalanine or tryptophan is present at the end of the CDR3, so a read error is the likely explanation. The V call is TRBV29-1, the J call TRBJ2-7; 9 bases map to TRBD2. Unmatched junction bases numbered 10, after V lost 6 bases and J lost 7 bases. Germline loops: CDR1 SQVTM, CDR2 ANQGSEA. CDR3 length: 13 amino acids. CDR3 protein: CSVALAGVMEQYL. CDR3 bases: TGCAGCGTCGCCTTAGCGGGAGTAATGGAGCAGTACTTA.

The V gene is TRBV6-1, the J gene TRBJ2-1; maybe TRBD2 (5 bases). Germline CDR1 reads MNHNS; CDR2 reads SASEGT. The germline V and J ends were trimmed by 4 bases and 1 base, with 17 bases remaining between them. This CDR3 spans 17 amino acids. The CDR3 coding sequence is TGTGCCAGCAGTGGCAGAGGACCGGGATCGTCCTACAATGAGCAGTTCTTC. This gives the protein CASSGRGPGSSYNEQFF.

About this clonotype: A junction boundary mismatches the germline segment, possibly from a read error. CDR3 sequence (DNA): TGTGCCAGCAGTCCCCCCAGGGCAGGCACTGAAGCTTCCTTT. Its translation: CASSPPRAGTEASF. The rearrangement joins TRBV12-3 or TRBV12-4 to TRBJ1-1; TRBD1 is a possible D gene (5 bases). The CDR3 is 14 amino acids.

Comment on this clonotype: One end of the junction does not line up with germline, which may come from a read error. The chain combines TRBV4-3 with TRBJ2-3; TRBD2 matches 8 bases. The length of the CDR3 is 17 residues. CDR1 is LGHNA and CDR2 is YSLEER in the germline V gene. The CDR3 here is CANSQDIDAGGTDTQYF. CDR3 nucleotides: TGCGCCAACAGCCAGGATATCGACGCGGGAGGAACAGATACGCAGTATTTT.

With respect to this clonotype: An end of the junction does not agree with germline; a read error may underlie this. V and J are TRBV6-1 and TRBJ2-1; tentative D call: TRBD1 (5 bases). The germline V gene encodes CDR1 MNHNS and CDR2 SASEGT. The CDR3 length is 13 residues. The CDR3 DNA sequence: TGTGCTAGCATCCAATCAGGGTACAATGAGCAGTTCTTC. The encoded protein is CASIQSGYNEQFF.

The chain combines TRBV4-3 with TRBJ2-7, with 7 bases that match TRBD2. The germline V gene has CDR1 LGHNA and CDR2 YSLEER. This CDR3 comprises 15 residues. V shed 4 bases and J 4 bases; nucleotides not matched to a gene: 10. CDR3 bases: TGCGCCAGCAGCCTAGAACGGGCGGGGGAGTACGAGCAGTACTTC. Protein product: CASSLERAGEYEQYF.

The table lists this clonotype with many counts. This chain joins TRBV29-1 and TRBJ2-7, with 7 bases identical to TRBD1. V shed 4 bases, J shed 5 bases, and the junction held 8 bases outside the gene matches. CDR1 is SQVTM, CDR2 ANQGSEA, per germline. This CDR3 has 13 amino acids. In DNA, the CDR3 is TGCAGCGTTGCCCCGACAGGGCTCCACGAGCAGTACTTC. This encodes CSVAPTGLHEQYF.

With respect to this clonotype: One junction end does not reproduce the germline sequence, and a read error may be involved. The V and J genes are TRBV10-3 and TRBJ1-1, with D possibly being TRBD1 (6 bases). The germline V gene has CDR1 ENHRY and CDR2 SYGVKD. This CDR3 comprises 13 residues. CDR3 bases: TGTGTCATCAAGGCAGGGGAGAACACTGAAGCTTTATTT. Encoded protein: CVIKAGENTEALF.

Details on this clonotype: One end of the junction fails to match germline, which may point to a read error. The V and J genes are TRBV6-2 or TRBV6-3 and TRBJ2-3, with 10 bases aligning to TRBD2. CDR1 and CDR2 from the germline V gene are MNHEY and SVGEGT. The CDR3 has 18 residues. The CDR3 region is CVSSFLCLAGAGADTQYF. Here the CDR3 DNA reads TGTGTCAGCAGCTTCCTCTGTCTAGCGGGAGCGGGGGCAGATACGCAGTATTTT.

As concerns this clonotype: The CDR3 end shows no conserved phenylalanine or tryptophan, and so a read error is likely. The rearrangement joins TRBV10-3 to TRBJ2-2, with TRBD1 matching over 7 bases. The CDR3 is 16 residues long. The J segment lost 5 bases and the V segment lost 8 bases, leaving 14 bases of the junction unmatched. Germline V lookup: CDR1 ENHRY, CDR2 SYGVKD. The CDR3 loop is CAIVGTEGGKTGELFS. For the CDR3, the DNA is TGTGCCATCGTGGGGACAGAAGGTGGGAAAACCGGGGAGCTGTTTTCT.

The J gene is TRBJ2-1, the V gene TRBV5-1, with 13 bases aligning to TRBD2. The J segment lost 7 bases and the V segment lost 3 bases, leaving 4 bases of the junction unmatched. The CDR3 is 15 amino acids. In germline, CDR1 is SGHRS, CDR2 YFSETQ. The CDR3 reads CASSSGLAGVNEQFF. The DNA of the CDR3 is TGCGCCAGCAGCTCCGGACTAGCGGGAGTAAATGAGCAGTTCTTC. The whole variable domain, filled in from reference TRBV5-1 and TRBJ2-1, reads KAGVTQTPRYLIKTRGQQVTLSCSPISGHRSVSWYQQTPGQGLQFLFEYFSETQRNKGNFPGRFSGRQFSNSRSEMNVSTLELGDSALYLCASSSGLAGVNEQFFGPGTRLTVL.